The 31 T cell receptor beta chains below all came from one sample that was sequenced in a study of CD8+ T cells in alopecia areata. The authors extracted RNA and reverse transcribed it into cDNA as the sequencing template. Libraries were prepared by immunoSEQ multiplex PCR; TCRdb keeps only in-frame clonotypes and omits some of them. Of 110,000 to 150,000 clones detected, roughly 82% appear once; the ten largest clones hold around 25%. Stated treatment: oral pan-JAK inhibitor, 5-10 mg twice daily. Sequenced here: CD8+ T cells sorted from blood, sampled at week 4, from a patient treated with tofacitinib. The receptor source for this set is a human donor with alopecia areata.

This clone was detected only once. The rearrangement links TRBV4-3 to TRBJ2-7, with D hard to call. The germline V gene has CDR1 LGHNA and CDR2 YSLEER. CDR3 length: 16 residues. V shed 0 bases and J shed 3 bases, with 15 bases lying between them. In DNA, the CDR3 is TGCGCCAGCAGCCAAGAACGAAGCCTGGAATACTACGAGCAGTACTTC. Translated, it gives CASSQERSLEYYEQYF.

This sequence joins TRBV15 and TRBJ2-3; D remains ambiguous. This CDR3 comprises 14 residues. Germline-derived CDR1 and CDR2 are LNHNV and YYDKDF (reference sequence). Trimming took off 0 bases at V and 6 bases at J, with 10 bases between the two ends. DNA of the CDR3: TGTGCCACCAGCAGAGAAGAGGATTGGGATACGCAGTATTTT. Protein sequence: CATSREEDWDTQYF. Complete variable domain (other parts from reference TRBV15 and TRBJ2-3): DAMVIQNPRYQVTQFGKPVTLSCSQTLNHNVMYWYQQKSSQAPKLLFHYYDKDFNNEADTPDNFQSRRPNTSFCFLDIRSPGLGDTAMYLCATSREEDWDTQYFGPGTRLTVL.

This chain uses TRBV4-1 with TRBJ2-7, with D perhaps assigned TRBD1 or TRBD2 (6 bases each). The CDR3 length is 18 residues. Trimming removed 0 bases from V and 2 bases from J, with 20 bases in between. Per germline, CDR1 MGHRA and CDR2 YSYEKL. CDR3 residues: CASSQDVPPGAGAYEQYF. CDR3 in DNA: TGCGCCAGCAGCCAAGATGTCCCTCCGGGGGCAGGTGCCTACGAGCAGTACTTC.

This sequence joins TRBV6-1 and TRBJ2-7, with no clear D. This CDR3 region has 12 residues. V was shortened by 0 bases and J by 3 bases, with 3 bases between the two germline ends. CDR1 and CDR2 from the germline V gene are MNHNS and SASEGT. This chain's CDR3 is CASSEASYEQYF. The CDR3 DNA reads as TGTGCCAGCAGTGAAGCCAGCTACGAGCAGTACTTC.

The rearrangement joins TRBV7-9 to TRBJ2-7; D call uncertain. V gave up 2 bases and J gave up 4 bases, with 12 bases separating them. There are 14 residues in the CDR3. Germline loops: CDR1 SEHNR, CDR2 FQNEAQ (reference sequence). The CDR3 protein is CASSLTDSRYEQYF. For the CDR3, the DNA is TGTGCCAGCAGCTTAACAGATTCAAGATACGAGCAGTACTTC. Full variable domain (missing parts from reference TRBV7-9 and TRBJ2-7): DTGVSQNPRHKITKRGQNVTFRCDPISEHNRLYWYRQTLGQGPEFLTYFQNEAQLEKSRLLSDRFSAERPKGSFSTLEIQRTEQGDSAMYLCASSLTDSRYEQYFGPGTRLTVT.

The chain joins TRBV7-2 to TRBJ2-3, with TRBD2 matching 7 bases. V lost 2 bases and J lost 7; bases outside the gene matches: 9. Germline CDR1 reads SGHTA; CDR2 reads FQGNSA. The CDR3 spans 15 residues. CDR3 residues: CASSLSGATPHTQYF. CDR3 sequence (DNA): TGTGCCAGCAGCTTAAGCGGGGCGACACCCCATACGCAGTATTTT.

V is TRBV4-2 and J is TRBJ1-1; 7 bases agree with TRBD1. The germline gives CDR1 LGHNA, CDR2 YNFKEQ. This CDR3 is built from 18 residues. Trimming removed 0 bases from V and 3 bases from J; junction bases left unmatched: 13. As DNA, the CDR3 is TGTGCCAGCAGCCAAGATTTGGCAGGGGGTCTCGGCCACACTGAAGCTTTCTTT. As protein: CASSQDLAGGLGHTEAFF.

The chain recombines TRBV4-1 with TRBJ2-5; 8 bases match TRBD2. The CDR3 covers 16 residues. Germline V gene sequence: CDR1 MGHRA, CDR2 YSYEKL. The ends lost 2 bases at V and 2 bases at J; junction bases unmatched: 7. The CDR3 coding sequence is TGCGCCAGCAGCCAAAAACAACTAGCGGAGCAAGAGACCCAGTACTTC. Translating gives CASSQKQLAEQETQYF.

In nucleotides, the CDR3 is TGTGCCAGTAGTTTAGCGGCCATCAATGAGCAGTTCTTC. Protein: CASSLAAINEQFF. J is TRBJ2-1 and V is TRBV19, with D perhaps TRBD2 (6 bases). CDR1 LNHDA and CDR2 SQIVND come from the germline V gene (reference sequence). Trimming cost V 5 bases and J 6 bases, with 11 bases left between them. The CDR3 is made up of 13 amino acids.

The rearrangement uses TRBV4-1 and TRBJ2-1; 7 positions agree with TRBD1. Trimming cost V 2 bases and J 6 bases; bases outside gene matches: 1. This CDR3 has 13 amino acids. The germline V gene has CDR1 MGHRA and CDR2 YSYEKL. The CDR3 DNA follows: TGCGCCAGCAGCCAAAACAGGGGCAATGAGCAGTTCTTC. It specifies CASSQNRGNEQFF.

J is TRBJ2-3 and V is TRBV6-5, with D maybe TRBD2 (6 bases). This CDR3 has 12 residues. Germline-derived CDR1 and CDR2 are MNHEY and SVGAGI. V was pared by 6 bases and J by 4 bases, with 8 bases between. In DNA form, the CDR3 reads TGTGCCAGCAGAGGAGGGGCAGATACGCAGTATTTT. Protein product: CASRGGADTQYF.

The rearrangement uses TRBV7-9 and TRBJ1-4; the D is unclear. The CDR3 consists of 15 residues. Looked up from germline, CDR1 is SEHNR and CDR2 is FQNEAQ (reference sequence). V shed 1 base and J shed 5 bases, with 11 bases lying between them. In DNA form, the CDR3 reads TGTGCCAGCAGCTTAGGATGGGAGGTCAATGAAAAACTGTTTTTT. Translating it yields CASSLGWEVNEKLFF.

This clone was seen a handful of times. DNA of the CDR3: TGTGCCAGCAGCTTAGTAAAGGCGGGGGGGTCCCTCTACAATGAGCAGTTCTTC. Protein: CASSLVKAGGSLYNEQFF. The rearrangement joins TRBV7-8 to TRBJ2-1; TRBD2 matches 9 bases. Trimming removed 1 base from V and 3 bases from J; junction bases left unmatched: 10. There are 18 residues in the CDR3. Germline loops: CDR1 SGHVS, CDR2 FQNEAQ.

This chain's CDR3 is CASSYETTSTDTQYF. The CDR3 nucleotides read TGTGCCAGCAGTTACGAAACAACTAGCACAGATACGCAGTATTTT. V and J are TRBV6-5 and TRBJ2-3; D not certain. The CDR3 sequence is 15 residues long. From germline, CDR1 is MNHEY and CDR2 SVGAGI. V gave up 2 bases and J gave up 0 bases, with 9 bases separating them.

The chain recombines TRBV27 with TRBJ2-7; 9 nucleotides align to TRBD1. After removal of 5 bases from V and 2 bases from J, the junction contained 10 bases not matched to a gene. CDR1 and CDR2 (germline): MNHEY, SMNVEV (reference sequence). The CDR3 runs to 16 residues. CDR3 coding DNA: TGTGCCAGCAGTCCCTCCGCCGGGACAGGGACCTACGAGCAGTACTTC. Translation gives CASSPSAGTGTYEQYF.

The chain employs TRBV7-9 and TRBJ1-1, with TRBD1 identical over 7 bases. The CDR3 extends over 15 amino acids. Germline lookup yields CDR1 SEHNR and CDR2 FQNEAQ (reference sequence). Trimming removed 5 bases from V and 1 base from J; junction bases left unmatched: 7. CDR3 nucleotide sequence: TGTGCCAGCAGCCTCCCGGACAGGCCGAACACTGAAGCTTTCTTT. It specifies CASSLPDRPNTEAFF.

CDR3 coding DNA: TGCGCCAGCAGCCAAGTCTCCCCAGCGGGGGGATCGGTTGAGCAGTTCTTC. Protein sequence: CASSQVSPAGGSVEQFF. The genes are TRBV4-1 and TRBJ2-1; TRBD2 agrees at 9 bases. CDR1 is MGHRA, CDR2 YSYEKL, per germline. The CDR3 extends over 17 amino acids. After removal of 1 base from V and 9 bases from J, the junction contained 13 bases not matched to a gene.

Here the CDR3 DNA reads TGCAGCGTTGAAGTAGACGGGGTGACTGAGACCCAGTACTTC. It translates to CSVEVDGVTETQYF. This chain uses TRBV29-1 with TRBJ2-5; D is possibly TRBD2 (5 bases). V was cut by 1 base and J by 5 bases, with 14 bases left in between. The CDR3 contains 14 residues. CDR1 and CDR2 (germline): SQVTM, ANQGSEA.

V is TRBV13 and J is TRBJ2-1, with 13 bases that match TRBD2. The CDR3 runs 19 residues. V gave up 5 bases and J gave up 2 bases; unmatched junction bases: 12. Germline CDR1 and CDR2: PRHDT and FYEKMQ (reference sequence). CDR3 nucleotide sequence: TGTGCCAGCAGCGAACCGGGACTAGCGGGGTCTTCAACCTACAATGAGCAGTTCTTC. This codes for CASSEPGLAGSSTYNEQFF.

This chain uses TRBV7-9 with TRBJ2-7, with TRBD2 identical over 7 bases. Germline CDR1 SEHNR, CDR2 FQNEAQ (reference sequence). With 5 bases clipped from V and 6 bases from J, the junction kept 16 bases outside the gene matches. This CDR3 region has 16 residues. The CDR3 bases are TGTGCCAGCAGCCCAGGCCGGGAGGCCTACCGCTCCGAGCAGTACTTC. Translated, it gives CASSPGREAYRSEQYF.

The gene calls are TRBV25-1 and TRBJ2-5, with D uncertain. The germline V gene has CDR1 MGHDK and CDR2 SYGVNS. This CDR3 has 18 amino acids. Trimming cost V 3 bases and J 2 bases, with 22 bases left between them. The CDR3 loop is CASSDLGVPKGFQETQYF. Written as DNA, the CDR3 is TGTGCCAGCAGTGATCTTGGGGTGCCAAAAGGGTTTCAAGAGACCCAGTACTTC.

This clone was counted once. The CDR3: CASSSTDSYEQYF. CDR3 nucleotide sequence: TGTGCCAGCAGCTCAACAGACTCCTACGAGCAGTACTTC. The chain employs TRBV7-8 and TRBJ2-7; D is unclear. The CDR3 totals 13 residues. Trimming took off 4 bases at V and 0 bases at J, with 7 bases between the two ends. Germline V CDR1 and CDR2: SGHVS, FQNEAQ.

The J gene is TRBJ2-7, the V gene TRBV4-3; D possibly corresponds to TRBD2 (5 bases). Trimming removed 0 bases at V and 2 bases at J, with 14 bases between. The CDR3 loop spans 16 amino acids. CDR1 is LGHNA and CDR2 is YSLEER in the germline V gene. CDR3 sequence reads: CASSQDLGVGAYEQYF. The CDR3 nucleotides read TGCGCCAGCAGCCAAGATCTGGGTGTGGGAGCCTACGAGCAGTACTTC.

This clone was seen only once. The chain employs TRBV7-9 and TRBJ2-4; the D is unclear. Trimming took off 4 bases at V and 9 bases at J, with 13 bases between the two ends. The CDR3 length is 13 residues. CDR1 and CDR2 from the germline V gene are SEHNR and FQNEAQ (reference sequence). The DNA of the CDR3 is TGTGCCAGCAGCTCGGACCCCCGAGGCATTCAGTACTTC. It codes for CASSSDPRGIQYF.

This chain uses TRBV6-1 with TRBJ2-5, with D uncertain. V shed 10 bases and J shed 9 bases, with 21 bases lying between them. The CDR3 has 13 amino acids. CDR1 MNHNS and CDR2 SASEGT come from the germline V gene. The CDR3 loop is CAIGGEAWLSQYF. Here the CDR3 DNA reads TGTGCCATCGGCGGAGAGGCCTGGTTATCCCAGTACTTC.

The rearrangement uses TRBV27 and TRBJ2-7; 8 bases agree with TRBD1. Germline V gene lookup returns CDR1 MNHEY and CDR2 SMNVEV (reference sequence). The CDR3 totals 14 residues. J gave up 4 bases and V 5 bases, and 7 bases lay outside the gene matches. CDR3 in DNA: TGTGCCAGCAGTGTGGCCAGGGGGCTTTACGAGCAGTACTTC. This gives the protein CASSVARGLYEQYF.

This clone was seen more than once but under ten times. The V and J genes are TRBV29-1 and TRBJ2-7; tentative D call: TRBD1 (6 bases). Germline V gene sequence: CDR1 SQVTM, CDR2 ANQGSEA. V lost 4 bases, J lost 0 bases, and 10 bases lay in between. This CDR3 region has 13 residues. CDR3 in DNA: TGCAGCGTTGTGGCGGACAGCTCCTACGAGCAGTACTTC. Translation: CSVVADSSYEQYF.

This rearrangement joins TRBV6-1 to TRBJ2-7; 10 bases map to TRBD2. This CDR3 contains 15 residues. CDR1 is MNHNS and CDR2 is SASEGT in the germline V gene. The V segment lost 2 bases and the J segment 3 bases; nucleotides outside the gene matches: 4. The CDR3 DNA reads TGTGCCAGCAGTGAACTAGCGGGGGCGGACTACGAGCAGTACTTC. It encodes CASSELAGADYEQYF.

The chain uses TRBV16 and TRBJ1-2; 12 bases are a match to TRBD1. Germline V gene data show CDR1 as KGHSY and CDR2 as FQNENV. V dropped 4 bases and J dropped 6; count of bases not matched to a gene: 6. This CDR3 is built from 15 residues. CDR3 residues: CASSPSGTGGHGYTF. The CDR3 coding sequence is TGTGCCAGCAGCCCCTCGGGGACAGGGGGCCATGGCTACACCTTC.

This clone was detected only a few times. The V and J genes are TRBV30 and TRBJ2-1; 8 bases line up with TRBD2. This CDR3 is built from 12 residues. The V and J ends lost 0 bases and 9 bases, in that order; junction bases with no gene match: 1. The V gene's germline CDR1 is GTSNPN and CDR2 SVGIG (reference sequence). CDR3 amino acids: CAWSVTSGEQFF. DNA for the CDR3: TGTGCCTGGAGTGTAACTAGCGGTGAGCAGTTCTTC.

V usage is TRBV7-8 and J usage is TRBJ2-7, with 7 bases aligning to TRBD1. The trim removed 1 base at V and 6 bases at J, leaving 6 bases unmatched. The V gene's germline CDR1 is SGHVS and CDR2 FQNEAQ. The CDR3 is made up of 14 amino acids. This CDR3 is CASSLEGGLGEQYF. CDR3 DNA sequence: TGTGCCAGCAGCTTAGAAGGGGGCTTAGGCGAGCAGTACTTC.